This T cell receptor beta chain was observed in a study of blood T cell repertoires in COVID-19. Libraries were prepared by immunoSEQ multiplex PCR; TCRdb keeps only in-frame clonotypes and omits some of them. The sample lists approximately 260,000 clones, around 82% seen once, with about 3.4% in the top ten. Grouping used clinical history reported by participants in a survey and questionnaire. This sequence was found in a man aged 45-60 years who had recovered from COVID-19. Sequencing input: PBMCs or T cells enriched from blood (not recorded which).

The DNA of the CDR3 is TGTGCCAGCAGTTTTGAGTACTATGGCTACACCTTC. Its translation: CASSFEYYGYTF. The chain uses TRBV12-3 or TRBV12-4 and TRBJ1-2; D gene unclear. This CDR3 region has 12 residues. The V end was cut by 3 bases, the J end by 3 bases, with 5 bases between.